A selection of T cell receptor beta chains follows, all from one sample in a study of T cell responses to AZD1222 COVID-19 vaccine. The protocol was immunoSEQ multiplex PCR, while the TCRdb copy is restricted to in-frame clones and leaves out a portion. The sample yields fewer than 95,000 clones, 75% to 90% seen once. The sequencing here drew on peripheral blood, taken on day 0 of AZD1222 vaccination. The origin of the receptors is an adult in good health. Both conserved end residues are part of each CDR3. The D gene is left open where the match is weak. Not every row has a clone size; where given, it reads once, few, many or a size class.

J,V,D,size,DNA,CDR3
TRBJ1-5,TRBV6-2/TRBV6-3,TRBD1,once,TGTGCCAGCAGTTACCAGGGACAGGGATTTGGCAATCAGCCCCAGCATTTT,CASSYQGQGFGNQPQHF
TRBJ1-1,TRBV19,TRBD1,-,TGTGCCAGTAGTACCCCGGGACAGGCCATGAACACTGAAGCTTTCTTT,CASSTPGQAMNTEAFF
TRBJ2-1,TRBV27,TRBD2,-,TGTGCCAGCAGTTTATCCTCCCTAGCGGGAGCCTACAATGAGCAGTTCTTC,CASSLSSLAGAYNEQFF
TRBJ2-5,TRBV12-3/TRBV12-4,-,once,TGTGCCAGCAGTTTAGCAACAGAAACCCAGTACTTC,CASSLATETQYF
TRBJ1-3,TRBV28,-,once,TGTGCCACTACGACAGGTATCTCTGGAAACACCATATATTTT,CATTTGISGNTIYF
TRBJ1-2,TRBV28,-,-,TGTGCCAGCAGTTTAATTAATCTTTCCGGGAACGGCTACACCTTC,CASSLINLSGNGYTF
TRBJ1-1,TRBV5-8,-,-,TGTGCCAGCAGTGAGACGAACACTGAAGCTTTCTTT,CASSETNTEAFF
TRBJ2-3,TRBV2,-,-,TGTGCCAGCAGTAAGGGACTCACAATTTTTCCGCAGTATTTT,CASSKGLTIFPQYF
TRBJ2-2,TRBV5-4,-,-,TGTGCCAGCAGCCTACCTAACAGGAGAACGAACACCGGGGAGCTGTTTTTT,CASSLPNRRTNTGELFF
TRBJ2-5,TRBV3-1/TRBV3-2,-,-,TGTGCCAGCAGTTTGCAGGGAACTCAAGAGACCCAGTACTTC,CASSLQGTQETQYF
TRBJ2-7,TRBV5-4,-,-,TGTGCCAGCAGCACCGCCGATGTAGGCACCTACGAGCAGTACTTC,CASSTADVGTYEQYF
TRBJ2-6,TRBV15,-,-,TGTGCCACCAGCAGAGGGGGGACGGCCTCTGGGGCCAACGTCCTGACTTTC,CATSRGGTASGANVLTF
TRBJ2-7,TRBV5-4,TRBD2,-,TGTGCCAGCAGCCTAGCGGGAGGGACCTACGAGCAGTACTTC,CASSLAGGTYEQYF
TRBJ1-1,TRBV25-1,-,few,TGTGCCAGCAGTGAATGGGGGTGGACGGCGAACACTGAAGCTTTCTTT,CASSEWGWTANTEAFF
TRBJ1-1,TRBV10-2,-,once,TGCGCCAGCAGTGAAAACGGATATGAAGCTTTCTTT,CASSENGYEAFF
TRBJ1-2,TRBV4-3,-,-,TGCGCCAGCAGCCAAGACTGGGGCCAGGGCTTTGGCTACACCTTC,CASSQDWGQGFGYTF
TRBJ2-2,TRBV5-5,-,-,TGTGCCAGCAGCTTAACGTGGACCGGGGAGCTGTTTTTT,CASSLTWTGELFF
TRBJ2-2,TRBV24-1,TRBD2,-,TGTGCCACCAGTGTTCCCCCCCCAGCGGGAGGCCTCTTGAACACCGGGGAGCTGTTTTTT,CATSVPPPAGGLLNTGELFF
TRBJ2-2,TRBV5-4,TRBD2,-,TGTGCCAGCAGCTTAGTAGCGGGCGGGGGTGCCGGGGAGCTGTTTTTT,CASSLVAGGGAGELFF
TRBJ1-4,TRBV3-1/TRBV3-2,TRBD1,once,TGTGCCAGCAGCCAAGCACAGGGGGGTTTTAATGAAAAACTGTTTTTT,CASSQAQGGFNEKLFF
TRBJ2-7,TRBV24-1,-,once,TGTGCCACCACTCCCCGCCCGGCTCTCTACGAGCAGTACTTC,CATTPRPALYEQYF
TRBJ1-1,TRBV28,-,-,TGTGCCAGCAGCCGTGGGTGGGGGGGATGGACTGAAGCTTTCTTT,CASSRGWGGWTEAFF
TRBJ2-7,TRBV4-3,-,-,TGCGCCAGCAGCCAAGACGCGTACAAGGTGGTGGAGCAGTACTTC,CASSQDAYKVVEQYF
TRBJ1-1,TRBV25-1,TRBD1,-,TGTGCCAGCAGTGGGACAGGGGCACAGAACACTGAAGCTTTCTTT,CASSGTGAQNTEAFF
TRBJ2-7,TRBV28,-,-,TGTGCCAGCCTAACCCGAGGAGCCTACGAGCAGTACTTC,CASLTRGAYEQYF
TRBJ1-5,TRBV6-5,TRBD1,-,TGTGCCAGCGGCCAGGGGGGGAGCAATCAGCCCCAGCATTTT,CASGQGGSNQPQHF
TRBJ2-3,TRBV28,-,-,TGTGCCAGCGGACCGGGAGATACGCAGTATTTT,CASGPGDTQYF
TRBJ1-6,TRBV5-6,-,-,TGTGCCAGCAGGCGCAGGGAAAATTCACCCCTCCACTTT,CASRRRENSPLHF
TRBJ2-7,TRBV5-4,-,few,TGTGCCAGCAGCAACCCAGGGGACGCCGAGCAGTACTTC,CASSNPGDAEQYF
TRBJ1-2,TRBV14,-,-,TGTGCCAGCAGCCAAGATCGACCGTATGGCTACACCTTC,CASSQDRPYGYTF
TRBJ2-3,TRBV15,TRBD1,-,TGTGCCACCAGCAGTGGGGGCCAGGGGGCATCAGATACGCAGTATTTT,CATSSGGQGASDTQYF
TRBJ2-3,TRBV7-9,-,-,TGTGCCAGCAGCTCGGGACCTGGCGGGAGAGGGGGGGATACGCAGTATTTT,CASSSGPGGRGGDTQYF
TRBJ1-4,TRBV2,TRBD1,-,TGTGCCAGCGGACAGGGCAACAATGAAAAACTGTTTTTT,CASGQGNNEKLFF
TRBJ1-4,TRBV4-1,-,-,TGCGCCAGCAGCCCCTCGGCCCAGCCTAATGAAAAACTGTTTTTT,CASSPSAQPNEKLFF
TRBJ2-2,TRBV28,-,-,TGTGCCAGCAGTTTAAGTACATTGGCCGGGGAGCTGTTTTTT,CASSLSTLAGELFF
TRBJ2-7,TRBV11-2,TRBD2,once,TGTGCCAGCAGCCCCGGGCTAGCGGAGCTTATGTGGGAGCAGTACTTC,CASSPGLAELMWEQYF
TRBJ2-7,TRBV12-3/TRBV12-4,TRBD1,-,TGTGCCACGACAGGGGGCGCGGGCTACGAGCAGTACTTC,CATTGGAGYEQYF
TRBJ1-1,TRBV9,-,once,TGTGCCAGCAGCGTAGGGTATACAGTGAACACTGAAGCTTTCTTT,CASSVGYTVNTEAFF
TRBJ2-1,TRBV18,-,-,TGTGCCAGCTCACCAACACGGGGTGAGGATGAGCAGTTCTTC,CASSPTRGEDEQFF
TRBJ2-5,TRBV9,-,-,TGTGCCAGCAGCGTCTCTTGGTACCAAGAGACCCAGTACTTC,CASSVSWYQETQYF
TRBJ1-2,TRBV14,-,-,TGTGCCAGCAGCCAAGAAGGAGGGAGATATGGCTACACCTTC,CASSQEGGRYGYTF
TRBJ1-2,TRBV7-9,-,once,TGTGCCAGCAGCTCGGACTCGAGAGGCTACACCTTC,CASSSDSRGYTF
TRBJ1-1,TRBV5-6,TRBD1,-,TGTGCCAGCAGCTCGGAAACAGGGGCGGGCACTGAAGCTTTCTTT,CASSSETGAGTEAFF
TRBJ1-2,TRBV4-1,-,-,TGCGCCAGCAGCCAACCGGGCAGGGTGAATGGCTACACCTTC,CASSQPGRVNGYTF
TRBJ2-7,TRBV12-3/TRBV12-4,TRBD2,-,TGTGCCAGCACCTTGGGACTAGATGTCGAGCAGTACTTC,CASTLGLDVEQYF
TRBJ2-1,TRBV18,TRBD2,-,TGTGCCAGCTCAGCACTAGCGAGGGTACACTACAATGAGCAGTTCTTC,CASSALARVHYNEQFF
TRBJ1-1,TRBV11-2,-,-,TGTGCCAGCAGCTTGATGGTGAACACTGAAGCTTTCTTT,CASSLMVNTEAFF